The clone carrying this TCR beta chain is termed medium-sized (0.01 to 0.1%). These data are taken from a study of metastatic and nonmetastatic thyroid tumors. Thyroid surgery was performed in patients who had received no treatment beforehand. With MiXCR, TCRdb called clones anew from the PCR reads. The table includes about 13,000 clones, around 20% detected once. The CDR3 is made up of 13 amino acids. Deletions cut 6 bases from V and 4 bases from J, with 10 bases between. In germline, CDR1 is SGHAT, CDR2 FQNNGV. Sequenced input: adjacent normal tissue. The V call is TRBV11-2, the J call TRBJ2-1; no reliable D call. The sequence was obtained from a female donor with papillary thyroid cancer or a benign thyroid nodule (not recorded which). Some clones in this sample may be carry-over from other donors' samples. The CDR3 bases are TGTGCCAGCAGTGATACTGGTTACAATGAGCAGTTCTTC. Translation gives CASSDTGYNEQFF.